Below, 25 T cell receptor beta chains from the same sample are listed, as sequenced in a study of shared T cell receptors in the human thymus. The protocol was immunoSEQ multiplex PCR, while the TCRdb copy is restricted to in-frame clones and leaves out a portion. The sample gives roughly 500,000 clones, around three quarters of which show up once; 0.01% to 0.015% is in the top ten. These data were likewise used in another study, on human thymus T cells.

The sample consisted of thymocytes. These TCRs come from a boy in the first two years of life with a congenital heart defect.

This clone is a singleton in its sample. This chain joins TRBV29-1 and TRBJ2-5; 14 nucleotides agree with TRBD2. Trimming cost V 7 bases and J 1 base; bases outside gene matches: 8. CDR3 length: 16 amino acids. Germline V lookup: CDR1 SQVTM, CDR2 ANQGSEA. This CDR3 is CSATGTSGSPQETQYF. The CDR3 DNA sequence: TGCAGCGCCACCGGGACTAGCGGGAGCCCCCAAGAGACCCAGTACTTC.

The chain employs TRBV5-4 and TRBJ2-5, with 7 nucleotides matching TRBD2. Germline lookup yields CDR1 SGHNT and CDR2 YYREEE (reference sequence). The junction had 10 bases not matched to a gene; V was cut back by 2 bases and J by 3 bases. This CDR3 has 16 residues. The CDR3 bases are TGTGCCAGCAGCTTAAGAGGACTAGGAGGGAAAGAGACCCAGTACTTC. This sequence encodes CASSLRGLGGKETQYF.

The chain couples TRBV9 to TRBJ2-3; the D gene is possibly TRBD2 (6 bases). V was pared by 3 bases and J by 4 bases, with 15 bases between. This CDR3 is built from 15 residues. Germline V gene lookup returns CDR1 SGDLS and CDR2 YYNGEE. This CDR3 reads CASSARERGADTQYF. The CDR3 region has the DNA TGTGCCAGCAGCGCCCGGGAGAGAGGGGCAGATACGCAGTATTTT. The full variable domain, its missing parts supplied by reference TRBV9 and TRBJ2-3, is DSGVTQTPKHLITATGQRVTLRCSPRSGDLSVYWYQQSLDQGLQFLIQYYNGEERAKGNILERFSAQQFPDLHSELNLSSLELGDSALYFCASSARERGADTQYFGPGTRLTVL.

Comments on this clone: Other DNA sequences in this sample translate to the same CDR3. CDR3 loop: CASSQVASRGADQPQHF. The CDR3 DNA is TGCGCCAGCAGCCAAGTGGCCTCCAGGGGCGCGGATCAGCCCCAGCATTTT. The rearrangement uses TRBV4-1 and TRBJ1-5, with D possibly TRBD1 on 6 matching bases. CDR1 is MGHRA and CDR2 is YSYEKL in the germline V gene. CDR3 length equals 17 residues. V was cut by 1 base and J by 5 bases, with 18 bases left in between.

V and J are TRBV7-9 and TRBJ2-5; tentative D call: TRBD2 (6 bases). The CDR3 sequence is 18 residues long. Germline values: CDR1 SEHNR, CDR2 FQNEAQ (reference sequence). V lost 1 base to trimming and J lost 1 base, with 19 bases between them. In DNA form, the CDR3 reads TGTGCCAGCAGCTTAGGACCCGAGGAGGGAGGAGGCCAAGAGACCCAGTACTTC. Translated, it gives CASSLGPEEGGGQETQYF.

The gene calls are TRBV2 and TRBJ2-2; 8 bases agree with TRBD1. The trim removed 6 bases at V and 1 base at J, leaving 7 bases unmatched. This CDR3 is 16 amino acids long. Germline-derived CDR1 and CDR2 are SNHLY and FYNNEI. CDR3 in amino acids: CASSGQDRVNTGELFF. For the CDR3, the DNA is TGTGCCAGCAGCGGCCAGGACAGGGTGAACACCGGGGAGCTGTTTTTT.

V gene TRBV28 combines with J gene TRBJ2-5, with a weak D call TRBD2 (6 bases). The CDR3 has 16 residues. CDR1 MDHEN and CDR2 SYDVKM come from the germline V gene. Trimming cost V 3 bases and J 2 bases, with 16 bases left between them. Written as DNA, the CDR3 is TGTGCCAGCAGTTTCCTCATGAGTAGCGGTCAAGAGACCCAGTACTTC. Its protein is CASSFLMSSGQETQYF. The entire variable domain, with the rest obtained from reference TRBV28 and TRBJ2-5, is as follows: DVKVTQSSRYLVKRTGEKVFLECVQDMDHENMFWYRQDPGLGLRLIYFSYDVKMKEKGDIPEGYSVSREKKERFSLILESASTNQTSMYLCASSFLMSSGQETQYFGPGTRLLVL.

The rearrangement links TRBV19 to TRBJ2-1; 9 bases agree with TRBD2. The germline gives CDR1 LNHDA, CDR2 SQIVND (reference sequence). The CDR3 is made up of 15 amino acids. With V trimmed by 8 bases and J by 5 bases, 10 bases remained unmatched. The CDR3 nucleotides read TGTGCCAGTCAGGAAAGCGGGAGGCCCCACAATGAGCAGTTCTTC. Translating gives CASQESGRPHNEQFF.

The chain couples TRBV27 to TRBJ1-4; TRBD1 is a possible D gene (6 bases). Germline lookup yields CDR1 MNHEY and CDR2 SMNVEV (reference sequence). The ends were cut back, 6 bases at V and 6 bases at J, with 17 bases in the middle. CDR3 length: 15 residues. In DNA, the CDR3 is TGTGCCAGCAGGGTAGGGGGGGAATTCGATGAAAAACTGTTTTTT. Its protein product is CASRVGGEFDEKLFF.

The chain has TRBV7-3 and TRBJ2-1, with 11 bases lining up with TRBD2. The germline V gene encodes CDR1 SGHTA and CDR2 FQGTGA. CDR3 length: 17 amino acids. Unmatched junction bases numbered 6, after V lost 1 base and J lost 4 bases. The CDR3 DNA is TGTGCCAGCAGCTTAAAAGCGACTAGCGGGACGTACAATGAGCAGTTCTTC. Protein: CASSLKATSGTYNEQFF.

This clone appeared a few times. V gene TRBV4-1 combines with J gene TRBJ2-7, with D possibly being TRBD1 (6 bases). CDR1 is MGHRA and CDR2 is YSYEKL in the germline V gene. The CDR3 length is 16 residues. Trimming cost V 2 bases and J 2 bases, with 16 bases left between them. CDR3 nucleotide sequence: TGCGCCAGCAGCCAAATCCTCATGGACAGAGCCTACGAGCAGTACTTC. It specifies CASSQILMDRAYEQYF.

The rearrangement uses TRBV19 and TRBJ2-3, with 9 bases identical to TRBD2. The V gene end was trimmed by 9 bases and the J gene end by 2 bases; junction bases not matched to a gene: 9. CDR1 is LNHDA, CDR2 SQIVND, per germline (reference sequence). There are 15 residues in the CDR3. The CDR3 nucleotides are TGTGCCAGCTCAAGCGGGGGGCAGGTCACAGATACGCAGTATTTT. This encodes CASSSGGQVTDTQYF.

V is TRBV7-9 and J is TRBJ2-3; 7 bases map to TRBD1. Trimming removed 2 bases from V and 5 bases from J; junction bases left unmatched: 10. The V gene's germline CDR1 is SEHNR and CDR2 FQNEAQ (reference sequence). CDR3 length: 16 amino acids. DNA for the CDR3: TGTGCCAGCAGCTTACGTAGAGAGGGGGCGCGAGATACGCAGTATTTT. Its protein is CASSLRREGARDTQYF.

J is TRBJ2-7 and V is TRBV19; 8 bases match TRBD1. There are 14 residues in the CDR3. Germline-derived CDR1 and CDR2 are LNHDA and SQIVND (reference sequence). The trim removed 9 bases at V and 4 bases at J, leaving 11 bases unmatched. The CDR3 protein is CASAPRTGSYEQYF. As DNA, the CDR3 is TGTGCCAGCGCTCCCCGGACAGGGTCTTACGAGCAGTACTTC.

CDR3 in DNA: TGCGCCAGCAGCTTTGGCCGGTCTCGTCCGGGAGGGTGCACAGATACGCAGTATTTT. It encodes CASSFGRSRPGGCTDTQYF. The chain has TRBV5-1 and TRBJ2-3; 8 bases are a match to TRBD2. This CDR3 has 19 residues. Per germline, CDR1 SGHRS and CDR2 YFSETQ. V trimming: 2 bases; J trimming: 1 base; junction bases outside the gene matches: 15. The complete variable domain, with remaining parts taken from reference TRBV5-1 and TRBJ2-3, reads KAGVTQTPRYLIKTRGQQVTLSCSPISGHRSVSWYQQTPGQGLQFLFEYFSETQRNKGNFPGRFSGRQFSNSRSEMNVSTLELGDSALYLCASSFGRSRPGGCTDTQYFGPGTRLTVL.

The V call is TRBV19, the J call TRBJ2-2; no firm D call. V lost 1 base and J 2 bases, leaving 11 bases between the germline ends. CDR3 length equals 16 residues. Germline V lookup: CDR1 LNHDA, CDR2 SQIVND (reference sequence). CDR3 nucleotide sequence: TGTGCCAGTAGTATAGGGGCAGAGATTAACACCGGGGAGCTGTTTTTT. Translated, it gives CASSIGAEINTGELFF.

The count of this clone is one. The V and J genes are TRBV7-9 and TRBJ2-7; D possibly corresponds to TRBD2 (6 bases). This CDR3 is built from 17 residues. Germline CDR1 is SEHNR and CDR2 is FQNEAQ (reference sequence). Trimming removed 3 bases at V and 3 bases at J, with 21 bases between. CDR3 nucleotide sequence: TGTGCCAGCAGCTTTGCCTATCGGGGGAGGACGATCTACGAGCAGTACTTC. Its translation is CASSFAYRGRTIYEQYF.

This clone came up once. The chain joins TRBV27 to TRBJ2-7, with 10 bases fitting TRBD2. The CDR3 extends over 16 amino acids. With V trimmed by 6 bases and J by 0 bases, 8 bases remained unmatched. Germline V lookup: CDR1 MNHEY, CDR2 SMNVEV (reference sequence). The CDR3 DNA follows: TGTGCCAGCAGACCGACCAGCGGGAGGGACTCCTACGAGCAGTACTTC. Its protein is CASRPTSGRDSYEQYF.

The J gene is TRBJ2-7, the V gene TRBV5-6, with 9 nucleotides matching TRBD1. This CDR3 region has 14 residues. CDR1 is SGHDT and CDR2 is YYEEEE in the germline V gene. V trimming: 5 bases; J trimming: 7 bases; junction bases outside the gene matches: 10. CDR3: CASSQDRGGMEQYF. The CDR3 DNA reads TGTGCCAGCAGTCAGGACAGGGGCGGGATGGAGCAGTACTTC.

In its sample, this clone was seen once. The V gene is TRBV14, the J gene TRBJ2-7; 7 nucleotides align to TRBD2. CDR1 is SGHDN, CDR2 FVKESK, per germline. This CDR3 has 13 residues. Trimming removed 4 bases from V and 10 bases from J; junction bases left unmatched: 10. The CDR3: CASSPGRDPLQYF. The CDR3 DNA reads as TGTGCCAGCAGCCCGGGGAGGGACCCTTTACAGTACTTC.

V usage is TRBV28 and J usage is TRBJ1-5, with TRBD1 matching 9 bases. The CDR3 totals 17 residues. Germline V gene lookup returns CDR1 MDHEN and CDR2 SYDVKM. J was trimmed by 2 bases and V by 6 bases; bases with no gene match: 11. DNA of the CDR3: TGTGCCAGCAGCCTTGGGACAGGGAATTTTGGCAATCAGCCCCAGCATTTT. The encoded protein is CASSLGTGNFGNQPQHF.

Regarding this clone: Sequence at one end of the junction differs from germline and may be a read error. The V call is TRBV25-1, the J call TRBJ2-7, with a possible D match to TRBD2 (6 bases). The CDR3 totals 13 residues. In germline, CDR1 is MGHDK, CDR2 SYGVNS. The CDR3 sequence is CASSPGGSCEQYF. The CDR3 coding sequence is TGTGCCAGCAGTCCCGGGGGTTCCTGCGAGCAGTACTTC.

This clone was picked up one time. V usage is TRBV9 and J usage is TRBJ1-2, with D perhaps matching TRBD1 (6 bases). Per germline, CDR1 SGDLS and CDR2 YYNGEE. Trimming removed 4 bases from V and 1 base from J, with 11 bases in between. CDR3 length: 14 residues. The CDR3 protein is CASSPTDSNYGYTF. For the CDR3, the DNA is TGTGCCAGCAGCCCGACGGACAGTAACTATGGCTACACCTTC.

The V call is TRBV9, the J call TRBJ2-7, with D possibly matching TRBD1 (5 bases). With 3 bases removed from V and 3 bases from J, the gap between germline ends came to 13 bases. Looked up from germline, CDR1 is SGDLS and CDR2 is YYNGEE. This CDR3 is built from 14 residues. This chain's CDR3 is CASSADTSDYEQYF. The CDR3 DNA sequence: TGTGCCAGCAGCGCGGACACCTCGGACTACGAGCAGTACTTC. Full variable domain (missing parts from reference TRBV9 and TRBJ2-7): DSGVTQTPKHLITATGQRVTLRCSPRSGDLSVYWYQQSLDQGLQFLIQYYNGEERAKGNILERFSAQQFPDLHSELNLSSLELGDSALYFCASSADTSDYEQYFGPGTRLTVT.

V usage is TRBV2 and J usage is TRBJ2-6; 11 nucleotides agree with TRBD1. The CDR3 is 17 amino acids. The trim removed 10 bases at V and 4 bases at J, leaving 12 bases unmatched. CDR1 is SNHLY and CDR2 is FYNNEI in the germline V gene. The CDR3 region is CATRFGQGARGANVLTF. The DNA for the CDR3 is TGTGCCACCCGGTTTGGACAGGGGGCGCGGGGGGCCAACGTCCTGACTTTC. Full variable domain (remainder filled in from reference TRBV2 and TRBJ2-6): EPEVTQTPSHQVTQMGQEVILRCVPISNHLYFYWYRQILGQKVEFLVSFYNNEISEKSEIFDDQFSVERPDGSNFTLKIRSTKLEDSAMYFCATRFGQGARGANVLTFGAGSRLTVL.